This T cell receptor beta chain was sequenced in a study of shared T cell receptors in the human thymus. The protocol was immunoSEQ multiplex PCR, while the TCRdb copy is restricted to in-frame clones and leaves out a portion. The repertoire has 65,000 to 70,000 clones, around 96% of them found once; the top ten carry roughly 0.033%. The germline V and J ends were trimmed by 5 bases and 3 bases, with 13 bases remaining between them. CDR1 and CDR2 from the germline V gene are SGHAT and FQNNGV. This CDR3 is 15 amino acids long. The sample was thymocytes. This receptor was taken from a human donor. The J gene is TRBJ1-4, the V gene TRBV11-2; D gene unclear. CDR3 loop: CASSPRFPANEKLFF. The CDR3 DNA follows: TGTGCCAGCAGCCCCAGATTCCCCGCTAATGAAAAACTGTTTTTT.